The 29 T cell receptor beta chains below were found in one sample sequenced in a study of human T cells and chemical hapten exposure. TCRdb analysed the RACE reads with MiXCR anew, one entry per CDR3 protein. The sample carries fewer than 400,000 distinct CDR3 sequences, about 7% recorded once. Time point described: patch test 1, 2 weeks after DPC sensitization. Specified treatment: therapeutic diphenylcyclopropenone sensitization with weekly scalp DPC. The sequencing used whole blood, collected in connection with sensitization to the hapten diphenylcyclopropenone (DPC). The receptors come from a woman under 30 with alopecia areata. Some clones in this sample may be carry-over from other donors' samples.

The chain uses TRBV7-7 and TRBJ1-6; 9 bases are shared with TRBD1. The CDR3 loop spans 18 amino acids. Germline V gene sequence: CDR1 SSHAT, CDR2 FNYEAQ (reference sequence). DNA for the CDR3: TGTGCTCCAGGTGATTCAACGGGACAGGGAAAAAGGAATTCACCCCTCCACTTT. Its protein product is CAPGDSTGQGKRNSPLHF.

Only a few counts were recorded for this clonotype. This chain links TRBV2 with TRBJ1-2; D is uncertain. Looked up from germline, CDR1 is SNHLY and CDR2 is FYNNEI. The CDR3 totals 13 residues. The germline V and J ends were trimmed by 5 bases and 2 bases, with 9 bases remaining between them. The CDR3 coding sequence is TGTGCCAGCAGTCGGCCGTCCAACTATGGCTACACCTTC. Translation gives CASSRPSNYGYTF.

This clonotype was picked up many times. The CDR3 bases are TGTGCCACCAGCAGAAAGACAGAGGCAGATACGCAGTATTTT. Translation gives CATSRKTEADTQYF. This sequence joins TRBV15 and TRBJ2-3; TRBD1 might be the D (5 bases). CDR3 length: 14 residues. The germline V gene has CDR1 LNHNV and CDR2 YYDKDF (reference sequence). Trimming shortened V by 2 bases and J by 4 bases, and 10 bases separated the two germline ends.

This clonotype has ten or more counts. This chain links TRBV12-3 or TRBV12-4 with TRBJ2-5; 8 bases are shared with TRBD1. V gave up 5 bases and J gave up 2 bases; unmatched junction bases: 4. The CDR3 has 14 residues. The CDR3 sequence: CASSTGGRQETQYF. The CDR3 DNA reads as TGTGCCAGCAGTACAGGGGGGCGGCAAGAGACCCAGTACTTC.

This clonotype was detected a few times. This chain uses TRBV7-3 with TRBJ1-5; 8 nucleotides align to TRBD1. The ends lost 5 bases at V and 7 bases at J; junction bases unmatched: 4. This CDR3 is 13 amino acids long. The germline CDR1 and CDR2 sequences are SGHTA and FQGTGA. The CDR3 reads CASSNRGDQPQHF. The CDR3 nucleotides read TGTGCCAGCAGCAACAGGGGGGACCAGCCCCAGCATTTT.

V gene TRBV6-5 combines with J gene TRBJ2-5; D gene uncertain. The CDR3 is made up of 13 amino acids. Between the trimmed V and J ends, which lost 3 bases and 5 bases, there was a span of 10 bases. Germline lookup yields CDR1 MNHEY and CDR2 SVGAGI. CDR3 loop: CASSYGASETQYF. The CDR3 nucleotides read TGTGCCAGCAGTTATGGCGCCTCGGAGACCCAGTACTTC.

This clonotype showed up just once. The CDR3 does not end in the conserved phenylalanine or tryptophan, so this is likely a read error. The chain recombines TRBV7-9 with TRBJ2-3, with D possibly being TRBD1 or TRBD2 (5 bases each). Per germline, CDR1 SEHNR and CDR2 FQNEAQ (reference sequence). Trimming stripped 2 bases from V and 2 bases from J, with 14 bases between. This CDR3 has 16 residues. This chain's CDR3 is CASSLSDPGPTDTQYL. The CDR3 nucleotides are TGTGCCAGCAGCTTAAGCGATCCGGGGCCCACAGATACGCAGTATCTT.

In nucleotides, the CDR3 is TGTGCCAGCAGTTTAAGGGCGCAGCGGGGGAACTCGGATGAGCAGTTCTTC. As protein: CASSLRAQRGNSDEQFF. The genes are TRBV12-3 or TRBV12-4 and TRBJ2-1, with 8 bases identical to TRBD2. The CDR3 length is 17 residues. V dropped 2 bases and J dropped 8; count of bases not matched to a gene: 14.

The CDR3 is CASSLWGQGRPGYEQYF. As DNA, the CDR3 is TGTGCCAGCAGTTTATGGGGACAGGGCAGGCCGGGGTACGAGCAGTACTTC. V and J are TRBV27 and TRBJ2-7; 9 bases match TRBD1. Germline assignment: CDR1 MNHEY and CDR2 SMNVEV (reference sequence). The junction had 11 bases not matched to a gene; V was cut back by 1 base and J by 4 bases. CDR3 length: 17 amino acids.

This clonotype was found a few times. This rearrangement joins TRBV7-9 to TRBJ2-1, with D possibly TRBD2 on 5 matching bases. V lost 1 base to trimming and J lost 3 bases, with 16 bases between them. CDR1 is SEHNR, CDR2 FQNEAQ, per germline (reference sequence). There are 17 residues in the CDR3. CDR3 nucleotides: TGTGCCAGCAGCTTAGGTCGGCTAGCCCGATACTACAATGAGCAGTTCTTC. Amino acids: CASSLGRLARYYNEQFF. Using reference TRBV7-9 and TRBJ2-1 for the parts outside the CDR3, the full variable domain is DTGVSQNPRHKITKRGQNVTFRCDPISEHNRLYWYRQTLGQGPEFLTYFQNEAQLEKSRLLSDRFSAERPKGSFSTLEIQRTEQGDSAMYLCASSLGRLARYYNEQFFGPGTRLTVL.

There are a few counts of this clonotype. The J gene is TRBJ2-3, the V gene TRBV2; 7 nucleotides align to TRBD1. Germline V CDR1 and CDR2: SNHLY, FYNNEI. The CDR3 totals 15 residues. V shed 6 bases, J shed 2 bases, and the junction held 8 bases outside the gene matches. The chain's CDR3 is CASRVGQVYTDTQYF. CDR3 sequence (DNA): TGTGCCAGCAGGGTTGGACAGGTTTACACAGATACGCAGTATTTT.

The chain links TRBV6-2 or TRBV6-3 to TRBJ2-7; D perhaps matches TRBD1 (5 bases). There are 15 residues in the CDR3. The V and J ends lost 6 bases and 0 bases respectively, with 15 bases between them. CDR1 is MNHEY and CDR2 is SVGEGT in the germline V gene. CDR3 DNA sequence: TGTGCCAGCAGGCGTGGGGCTCGGAACTCCTACGAGCAGTACTTC. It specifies CASRRGARNSYEQYF.

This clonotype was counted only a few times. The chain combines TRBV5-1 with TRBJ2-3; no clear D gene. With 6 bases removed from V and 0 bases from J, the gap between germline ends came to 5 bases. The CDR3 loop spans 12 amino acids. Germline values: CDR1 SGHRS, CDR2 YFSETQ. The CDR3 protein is CASIGSTDTQYF. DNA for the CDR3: TGCGCCAGCATAGGTAGCACAGATACGCAGTATTTT.

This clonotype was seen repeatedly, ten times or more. The DNA of the CDR3 is TGTGCCAGCAGTGAACGACAGGGGGCAGATAATTCACCCCTCCACTTT. It translates to CASSERQGADNSPLHF. The V gene is TRBV28, the J gene TRBJ1-6; TRBD1 matches 10 bases. J lost 5 bases, V lost 5 bases, and 6 bases had no gene match. There are 16 residues in the CDR3. From germline, CDR1 is MDHEN and CDR2 SYDVKM.

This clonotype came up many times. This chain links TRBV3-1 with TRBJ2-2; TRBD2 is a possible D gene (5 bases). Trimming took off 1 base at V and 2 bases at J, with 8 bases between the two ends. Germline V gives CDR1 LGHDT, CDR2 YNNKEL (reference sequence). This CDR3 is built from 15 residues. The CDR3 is CASSQVPSNTGELFF. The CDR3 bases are TGTGCCAGCAGCCAAGTCCCTAGCAACACCGGGGAGCTGTTTTTT. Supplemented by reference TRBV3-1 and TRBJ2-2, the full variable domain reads DTAVSQTPKYLVTQMGNDKSIKCEQNLGHDTMYWYKQDSKKFLKIMFSYNNKELIINETVPNRFSPKSPDKAHLNLHINSLELGDSAVYFCASSQVPSNTGELFFGEGSRLTVL.

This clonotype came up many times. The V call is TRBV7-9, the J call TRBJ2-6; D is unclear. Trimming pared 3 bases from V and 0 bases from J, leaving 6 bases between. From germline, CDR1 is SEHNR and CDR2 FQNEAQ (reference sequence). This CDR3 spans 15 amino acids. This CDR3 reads CASSFFLSGANVLTF. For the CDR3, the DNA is TGTGCCAGCAGCTTTTTCCTCTCTGGGGCCAACGTCCTGACTTTC.

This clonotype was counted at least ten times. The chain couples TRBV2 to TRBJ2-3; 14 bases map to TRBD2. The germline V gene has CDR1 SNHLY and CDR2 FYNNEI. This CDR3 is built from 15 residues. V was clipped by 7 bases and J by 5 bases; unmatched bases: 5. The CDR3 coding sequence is TGTGCCAGCACCGGGACTAGCGGGGGCGTAGATACGCAGTATTTT. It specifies CASTGTSGGVDTQYF.

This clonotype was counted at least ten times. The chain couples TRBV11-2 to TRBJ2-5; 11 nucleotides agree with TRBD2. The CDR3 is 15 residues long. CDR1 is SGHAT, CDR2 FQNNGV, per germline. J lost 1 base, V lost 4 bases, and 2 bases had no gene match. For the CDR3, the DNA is TGTGCCAGCAGCTCTCTAGCGGGGGGCCAAGAGACCCAGTACTTC. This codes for CASSSLAGGQETQYF.

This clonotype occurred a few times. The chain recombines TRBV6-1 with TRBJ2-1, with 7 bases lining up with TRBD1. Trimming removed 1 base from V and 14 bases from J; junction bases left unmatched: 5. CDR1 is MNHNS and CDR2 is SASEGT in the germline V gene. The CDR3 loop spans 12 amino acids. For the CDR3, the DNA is TGTGCCAGCAGTGAAGAAACAGGGGTGGAGTTCTTC. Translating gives CASSEETGVEFF.

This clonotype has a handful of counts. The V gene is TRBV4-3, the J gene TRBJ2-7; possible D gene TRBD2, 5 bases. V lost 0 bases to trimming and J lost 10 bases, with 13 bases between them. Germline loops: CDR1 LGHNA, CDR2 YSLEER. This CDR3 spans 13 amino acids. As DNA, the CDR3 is TGCGCCAGCAGCCAAGAGTTTCTAGGACTCCAGTACTTC. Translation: CASSQEFLGLQYF.

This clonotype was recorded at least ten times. CDR3 in amino acids: CASSQIGHDEQYF. CDR3 coding DNA: TGTGCCAGCAGCCAAATAGGGCACGACGAGCAGTACTTC. The rearrangement joins TRBV6-2 or TRBV6-3 to TRBJ2-7; no clear D gene. With 6 bases removed from V and 5 bases from J, the gap between germline ends came to 14 bases. Germline CDR1 and CDR2: MNHEY and SVGEGT. This CDR3 has 13 residues.

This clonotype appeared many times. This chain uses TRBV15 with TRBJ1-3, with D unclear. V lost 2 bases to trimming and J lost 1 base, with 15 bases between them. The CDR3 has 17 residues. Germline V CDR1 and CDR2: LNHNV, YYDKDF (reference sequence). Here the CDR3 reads CATSRQRGVQSGNTIYF. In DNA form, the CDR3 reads TGTGCCACCAGCAGACAACGCGGCGTGCAATCTGGAAACACCATATATTTT.

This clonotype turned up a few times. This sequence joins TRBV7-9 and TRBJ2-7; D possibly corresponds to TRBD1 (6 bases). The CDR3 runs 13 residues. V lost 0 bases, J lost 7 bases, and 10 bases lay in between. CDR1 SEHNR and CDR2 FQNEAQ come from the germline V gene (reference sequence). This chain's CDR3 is CASSLAGQGEQYF. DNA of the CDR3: TGTGCCAGCAGCTTAGCGGGTCAGGGGGAGCAGTACTTC.

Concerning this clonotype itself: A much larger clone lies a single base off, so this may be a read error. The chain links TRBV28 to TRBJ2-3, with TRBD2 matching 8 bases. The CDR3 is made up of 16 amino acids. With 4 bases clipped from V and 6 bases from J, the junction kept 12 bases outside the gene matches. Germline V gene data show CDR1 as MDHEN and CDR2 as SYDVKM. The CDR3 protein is CASSWKLGREVDTQYF. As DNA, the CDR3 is TGTGCCAGCAGTTGGAAACTGGGGCGGGAGGTGGATACGCAGTATTTT.

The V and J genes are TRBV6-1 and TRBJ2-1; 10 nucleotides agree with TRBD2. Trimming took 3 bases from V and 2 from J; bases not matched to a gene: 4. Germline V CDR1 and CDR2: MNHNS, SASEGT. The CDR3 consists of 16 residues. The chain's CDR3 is CASSEASGGTYNEQFF. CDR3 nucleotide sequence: TGTGCCAGCAGTGAGGCTAGCGGGGGTACCTACAATGAGCAGTTCTTC.

The CDR3 bases are TGTGCCAGCAGTTCCCCGGCACGAGGGGGCACCGGGGAGCTGTTTTTT. This encodes CASSSPARGGTGELFF. The rearrangement links TRBV7-9 to TRBJ2-2; tentatively, D is TRBD1 (6 bases). Trimming removed 6 bases at V and 4 bases at J, with 18 bases between. The CDR3 extends over 16 amino acids. Germline V lookup: CDR1 SEHNR, CDR2 FQNEAQ (reference sequence).

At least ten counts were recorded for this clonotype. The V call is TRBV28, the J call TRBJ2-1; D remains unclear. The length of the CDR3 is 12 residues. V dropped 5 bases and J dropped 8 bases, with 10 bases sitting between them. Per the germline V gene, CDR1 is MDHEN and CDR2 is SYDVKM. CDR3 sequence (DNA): TGTGCCAGCAGTAGATCAATGGATGAGCAGTTCTTC. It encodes CASSRSMDEQFF.

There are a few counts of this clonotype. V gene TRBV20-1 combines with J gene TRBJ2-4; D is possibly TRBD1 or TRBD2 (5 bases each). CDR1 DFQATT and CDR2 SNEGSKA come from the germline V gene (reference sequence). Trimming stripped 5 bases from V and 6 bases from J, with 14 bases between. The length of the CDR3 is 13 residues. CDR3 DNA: TGCAGTGCTGGGAGACGGGGCGCAAACATTCAGTACTTC. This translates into CSAGRRGANIQYF.

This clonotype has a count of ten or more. The CDR3 region is CASSYDILSYEQYF. The CDR3 DNA reads TGTGCCAGCAGTTACGACATTCTATCCTACGAGCAGTACTTC. This sequence joins TRBV6-2 or TRBV6-3 and TRBJ2-7; D is ambiguous. Germline loops: CDR1 MNHEY, CDR2 SVGEGT. Trimming cost V 2 bases and J 1 base, with 9 bases left between them. CDR3 length: 14 residues.